These 18 T cell receptor beta chains share one sample of origin, sequenced in a study of T cells in localized non-small cell lung cancer. Only in-frame clones appear in the TCRdb table, and some are missing; sequencing was by immunoSEQ multiplex PCR. The table lists tens of thousands of clones, 83% of them singletons. Sequencing used PBMCs, obtained before any cancer treatment. These receptors all stem from a man aged 35-69 years with stage II lung adenocarcinoma.

V and J are TRBV18 and TRBJ2-5; 8 bases align to TRBD1. The CDR3 has 14 residues. Germline V lookup: CDR1 KGHSH, CDR2 LQKENI. V lost 3 bases, J lost 5 bases, and 5 bases stayed unmatched. The DNA of the CDR3 is TGTGCCAGCTCACCCCTGGACAGGGTGGAGACCCAGTACTTC. Protein product: CASSPLDRVETQYF. The full variable domain, with the rest looked up from reference TRBV18 and TRBJ2-5, is NAGVMQNPRHLVRRRGQEARLRCSPMKGHSHVYWYRQLPEEGLKFMVYLQKENIIDESGMPKERFSAEFPKEGPSILRIQQVVRGDSAAYFCASSPLDRVETQYFGPGTRLLVL.

V and J are TRBV5-8 and TRBJ1-2; TRBD1 aligns across 9 bases. The CDR3 extends over 13 amino acids. V shed 1 base, J shed 7 bases, and the junction held 2 bases outside the gene matches. Germline-derived CDR1 and CDR2 are SGHTS and YDEGEE. Here the CDR3 reads CASSLTGGGGYTF. The CDR3 DNA follows: TGTGCCAGCAGCTTGACAGGGGGCGGTGGCTACACCTTC.

This clone was found once. This chain links TRBV7-3 with TRBJ2-1; D unclear. V shed 5 bases and J shed 3 bases, with 8 bases lying between them. The CDR3 is made up of 13 amino acids. The germline CDR1 and CDR2 sequences are SGHTA and FQGTGA. As DNA, the CDR3 is TGTGCCAGCAGCATCACAGTCTACAATGAGCAGTTCTTC. The encoded protein is CASSITVYNEQFF. The variable domain in full, completed from reference TRBV7-3 and TRBJ2-1, reads GAGVSQTPSNKVTEKGKYVELRCDPISGHTALYWYRQSLGQGPEFLIYFQGTGAADDSGLPNDRFFAVRPEGSVSTLKIQRTERGDSAVYLCASSITVYNEQFFGPGTRLTVL.

A few counts support this clone. V gene TRBV5-6 combines with J gene TRBJ2-5; D is possibly TRBD1 or TRBD2 (5 bases each). The V end lost 0 bases, the J end lost 7 bases, and 16 bases lay between the germline ends. Germline CDR1 SGHDT, CDR2 YYEEEE. The CDR3 has 15 amino acids. The CDR3 nucleotides are TGTGCCAGCAGCTTGGTCGCAGGGACGAGGGGGACCCAGTACTTC. Translating it yields CASSLVAGTRGTQYF.

This clone was counted between two and nine times. For the CDR3, the DNA is TGCGCCAGCAGCCCCGGGACAGGCAACACTGAAGCTTTCTTT. It translates to CASSPGTGNTEAFF. The rearrangement uses TRBV4-3 and TRBJ1-1; TRBD1 aligns across 8 bases. The V gene's germline CDR1 is LGHNA and CDR2 YSLEER. CDR3 size: 14 residues. J was trimmed by 2 bases and V by 4 bases; bases with no gene match: 3.

Comment on this clone: Other DNA sequences in this sample translate to the same CDR3. The chain has TRBV11-3 and TRBJ1-3; 9 bases align to TRBD1. With 5 bases clipped from V and 2 bases from J, the junction kept 4 bases outside the gene matches. The germline CDR1 and CDR2 sequences are SGHNT and YENEEA. The CDR3 length is 15 residues. The CDR3 region is CASSPGQGPGNTIYF. The CDR3 DNA sequence: TGTGCCAGCAGCCCGGGACAGGGTCCTGGAAACACCATATATTTT.

CDR3 sequence: CASSLRPGQGVPDTQYF. CDR3 DNA sequence: TGTGCCAGCAGCTTACGCCCGGGCCAGGGGGTACCAGATACGCAGTATTTT. J is TRBJ2-3 and V is TRBV11-2; 7 bases fit TRBD1. The CDR3 is 17 amino acids. CDR1 and CDR2 from the germline V gene are SGHAT and FQNNGV. J was trimmed by 4 bases and V by 2 bases; bases with no gene match: 12.

For this clone: One end of the junction does not line up with germline, which may come from a read error. CDR3: CASSVLRELTKSGQRPDF. For the CDR3, the DNA is TGTGCCAGCAGTGTTCTGCGGGAATTAACAAAGTCGGGCCAACGTCCTGACTTC. The V gene is TRBV6-1, the J gene TRBJ2-6, with a possible D match to TRBD2 (6 bases). CDR3 length: 18 amino acids. Germline V CDR1 and CDR2: MNHNS, SASEGT.

The chain links TRBV7-9 to TRBJ1-2; possibly TRBD1 for D (6 bases). Germline assignment: CDR1 SEHNR and CDR2 FQNEAQ (reference sequence). The CDR3 has 15 residues. The V and J ends lost 5 bases and 4 bases respectively, with 17 bases between them. The CDR3 protein is CASSQSGQIAYGYTF. The CDR3 DNA follows: TGTGCCAGCAGCCAATCCGGACAGATAGCCTATGGCTACACCTTC. The variable domain in full, with the rest retrieved from reference TRBV7-9 and TRBJ1-2, is DTGVSQNPRHKITKRGQNVTFRCDPISEHNRLYWYRQTLGQGPEFLTYFQNEAQLEKSRLLSDRFSAERPKGSFSTLEIQRTEQGDSAMYLCASSQSGQIAYGYTFGSGTRLTVV.

The V gene is TRBV7-9, the J gene TRBJ2-7; TRBD1 might be the D (5 bases). CDR3 length: 14 amino acids. Germline V gene data show CDR1 as SEHNR and CDR2 as FQNEAQ (reference sequence). The germline V and J ends were trimmed by 3 bases and 3 bases, with 12 bases remaining between them. CDR3 nucleotide sequence: TGTGCCAGCAGCTTCCTTGGGCAGGGCTACGAGCAGTACTTC. Translation gives CASSFLGQGYEQYF. Filled out from reference TRBV7-9 and TRBJ2-7, the complete variable domain reads DTGVSQNPRHKITKRGQNVTFRCDPISEHNRLYWYRQTLGQGPEFLTYFQNEAQLEKSRLLSDRFSAERPKGSFSTLEIQRTEQGDSAMYLCASSFLGQGYEQYFGPGTRLTVT.

CDR3 loop: CASSEDSAYEQYF. CDR3 coding DNA: TGTGCCAGCAGCGAGGACAGCGCCTACGAGCAGTACTTC. This chain joins TRBV2 and TRBJ2-7, with D perhaps matching TRBD1 (6 bases). V dropped 6 bases and J dropped 2 bases, with 11 bases sitting between them. CDR1 and CDR2 from the germline V gene are SNHLY and FYNNEI. The CDR3 loop spans 13 amino acids.

The chain employs TRBV4-3 and TRBJ2-5, with 12 nucleotides matching TRBD2. CDR3 length: 17 residues. J was trimmed by 5 bases and V by 4 bases; bases with no gene match: 11. CDR1 LGHNA and CDR2 YSLEER come from the germline V gene. CDR3 in DNA: TGCGCCAGCAGCCGAAGGACTAGCGGGACCATCGGGGAGACCCAGTACTTC. It specifies CASSRRTSGTIGETQYF.

The J gene is TRBJ2-4, the V gene TRBV14; 12 bases agree with TRBD2. The CDR3 totals 20 residues. CDR1 and CDR2 from the germline V gene are SGHDN and FVKESK. The V gene end was trimmed by 4 bases and the J gene end by 0 bases; junction bases not matched to a gene: 13. The CDR3 nucleotides read TGTGCCAGCAGCCTCTCAGGACTAGCGGGACGCCTCTTAGCCAAAAACATTCAGTACTTC. Its protein product is CASSLSGLAGRLLAKNIQYF. The full variable domain, in which reference TRBV14 and TRBJ2-4 provide the parts outside the CDR3, is EAGVTQFPSHSVIEKGQTVTLRCDPISGHDNLYWYRRVMGKEIKFLLHFVKESKQDESGMPNNRFLAERTGGTYSTLKVQPAELEDSGVYFCASSLSGLAGRLLAKNIQYFGAGTRLSVL.

This clone was observed a single time. CDR3 protein: CASSLISSGNTEAFF. Written as DNA, the CDR3 is TGTGCCAGCAGCTTAATCTCTTCTGGGAACACTGAAGCTTTCTTT. This rearrangement joins TRBV7-8 to TRBJ1-1; D is ambiguous. This CDR3 contains 15 residues. Trimming left V 2 bases short and J 1 base short, with 11 bases between. Germline CDR1 SGHVS, CDR2 FQNEAQ.

The rearrangement uses TRBV20-1 and TRBJ1-4, with D tentatively TRBD1 (5 bases). Trimming removed 6 bases from V and 8 bases from J, with 10 bases in between. CDR1 is DFQATT and CDR2 is SNEGSKA in the germline V gene (reference sequence). The CDR3 consists of 11 residues. In DNA form, the CDR3 reads TGCAGTGCCCGGGGGGGGGAAAAACTGTTTTTT. Its translation: CSARGGEKLFF.

The chain joins TRBV6-5 to TRBJ1-1, with D unclear. The CDR3 runs to 13 residues. Germline V lookup: CDR1 MNHEY, CDR2 SVGAGI. Trimming took off 2 bases at V and 10 bases at J, with 14 bases between the two ends. CDR3 coding DNA: TGTGCCAGCAGTTACCTGAGCTCCTCCGGAGCTTTCTTT. This sequence encodes CASSYLSSSGAFF.

CDR3: CASSLAPGGGYNEQFF. In DNA form, the CDR3 reads TGTGCCAGCAGCTTAGCCCCAGGGGGAGGCTACAATGAGCAGTTCTTC. The chain uses TRBV7-2 and TRBJ2-1, with D perhaps TRBD1 (7 bases). This CDR3 has 16 amino acids. Looked up from germline, CDR1 is SGHTA and CDR2 is FQGNSA. Trimming took 0 bases from V and 3 from J, leaving 12 bases between them.

This clone was counted a few times. The V and J genes are TRBV5-1 and TRBJ2-7, with D maybe TRBD1 (7 bases). The CDR3 runs to 14 residues. Germline V gene sequence: CDR1 SGHRS, CDR2 YFSETQ. Trimming removed 4 bases at V and 2 bases at J, with 13 bases between. DNA of the CDR3: TGCGCCAGCAGCCGCGGGACAGCCCCCTACGAGCAGTACTTC. Encoded protein: CASSRGTAPYEQYF. The full variable domain, rest sourced from reference TRBV5-1 and TRBJ2-7, is KAGVTQTPRYLIKTRGQQVTLSCSPISGHRSVSWYQQTPGQGLQFLFEYFSETQRNKGNFPGRFSGRQFSNSRSEMNVSTLELGDSALYLCASSRGTAPYEQYFGPGTRLTVT.